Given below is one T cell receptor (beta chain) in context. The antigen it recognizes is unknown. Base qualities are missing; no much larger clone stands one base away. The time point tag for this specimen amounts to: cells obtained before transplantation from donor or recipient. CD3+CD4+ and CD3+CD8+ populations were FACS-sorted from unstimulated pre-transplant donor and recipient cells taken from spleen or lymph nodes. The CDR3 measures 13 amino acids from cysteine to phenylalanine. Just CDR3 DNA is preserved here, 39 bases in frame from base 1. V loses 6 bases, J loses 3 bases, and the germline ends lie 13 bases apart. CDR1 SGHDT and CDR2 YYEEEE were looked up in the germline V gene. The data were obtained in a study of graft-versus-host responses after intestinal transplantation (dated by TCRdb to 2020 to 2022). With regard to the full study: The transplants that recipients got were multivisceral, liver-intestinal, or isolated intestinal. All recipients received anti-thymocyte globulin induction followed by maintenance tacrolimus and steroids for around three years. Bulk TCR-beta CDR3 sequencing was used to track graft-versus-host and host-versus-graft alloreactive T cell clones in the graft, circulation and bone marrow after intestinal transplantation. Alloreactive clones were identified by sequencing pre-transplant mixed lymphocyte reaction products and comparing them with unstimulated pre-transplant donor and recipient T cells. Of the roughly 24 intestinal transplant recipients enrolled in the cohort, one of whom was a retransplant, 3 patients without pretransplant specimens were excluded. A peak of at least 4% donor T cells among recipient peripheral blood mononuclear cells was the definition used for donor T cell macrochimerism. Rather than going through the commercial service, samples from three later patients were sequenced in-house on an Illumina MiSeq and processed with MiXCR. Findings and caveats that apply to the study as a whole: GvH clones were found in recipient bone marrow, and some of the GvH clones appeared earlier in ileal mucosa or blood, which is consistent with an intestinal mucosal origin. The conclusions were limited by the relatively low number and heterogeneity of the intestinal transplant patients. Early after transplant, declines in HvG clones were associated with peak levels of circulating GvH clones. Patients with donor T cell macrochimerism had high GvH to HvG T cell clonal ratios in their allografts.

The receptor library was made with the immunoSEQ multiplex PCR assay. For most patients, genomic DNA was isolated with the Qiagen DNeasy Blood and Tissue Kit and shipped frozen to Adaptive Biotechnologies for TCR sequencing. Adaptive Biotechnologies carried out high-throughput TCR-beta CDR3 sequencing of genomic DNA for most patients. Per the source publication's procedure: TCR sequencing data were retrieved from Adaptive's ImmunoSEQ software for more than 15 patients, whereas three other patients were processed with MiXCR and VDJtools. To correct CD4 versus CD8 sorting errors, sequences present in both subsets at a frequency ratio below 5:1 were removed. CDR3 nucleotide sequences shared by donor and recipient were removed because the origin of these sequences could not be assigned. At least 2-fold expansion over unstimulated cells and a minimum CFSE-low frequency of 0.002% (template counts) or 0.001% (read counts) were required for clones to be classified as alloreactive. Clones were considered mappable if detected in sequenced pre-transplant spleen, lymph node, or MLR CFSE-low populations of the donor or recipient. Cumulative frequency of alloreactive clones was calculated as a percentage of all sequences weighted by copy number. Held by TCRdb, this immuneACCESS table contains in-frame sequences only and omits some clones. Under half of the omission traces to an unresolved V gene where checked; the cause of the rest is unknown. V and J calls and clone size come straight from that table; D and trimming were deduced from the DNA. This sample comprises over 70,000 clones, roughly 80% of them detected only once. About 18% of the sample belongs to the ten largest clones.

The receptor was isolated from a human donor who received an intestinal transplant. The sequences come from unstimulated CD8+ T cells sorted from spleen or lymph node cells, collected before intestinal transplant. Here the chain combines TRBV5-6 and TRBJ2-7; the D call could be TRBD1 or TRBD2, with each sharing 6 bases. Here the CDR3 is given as CASNGGRNYEQYF. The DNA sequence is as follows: TGTGCCAGCAACGGGGGCAGGAACTACGAGCAGTACTTC.